The 27 T cell receptor beta chains listed next were all sequenced from one sample in a study of CD8 T cells in Susac syndrome. RNA was extracted with the RNeasy kit, and a quantity of roughly 0.5 to 1 ug was reverse transcribed using random hexamers. One entry per CDR3 protein, called by TCRdb with MiXCR from the immunoSEQ multiplex PCR reads. The table shows 65,000 to 80,000 distinct CDR3 sequences, with roughly 91% occurring only once. Sample: CD8+ T cells from PBMCs. Receptors were obtained from a human donor with multiple sclerosis.

The genes are TRBV7-9 and TRBJ1-4; D not resolved. V was trimmed by 5 bases and J by 0 bases, leaving 7 bases between them. CDR1 is SEHNR and CDR2 is FQNEAQ in the germline V gene (reference sequence). The CDR3 is 14 residues long. In DNA, the CDR3 is TGTGCCAGCAGCCAACTTGCAACTAATGAAAAACTGTTTTTT. Translation gives CASSQLATNEKLFF.

This chain links TRBV5-5 with TRBJ2-2, with D perhaps assigned TRBD1 or TRBD2 (5 bases each). Germline CDR1 reads SGHKS; CDR2 reads YYEKEE (reference sequence). This CDR3 has 15 residues. The ends were cut back, 4 bases at V and 6 bases at J, with 16 bases in the middle. CDR3 in amino acids: CASSPGTHFPGELFF. Written as DNA, the CDR3 is TGTGCCAGCAGCCCCGGGACCCATTTTCCCGGGGAGCTGTTTTTT.

This chain links TRBV9 with TRBJ2-3; D possibly matches TRBD1 or TRBD2 (5 bases each). The ends were cut back, 3 bases at V and 8 bases at J, with 22 bases in the middle. Per germline, CDR1 SGDLS and CDR2 YYNGEE. The CDR3 loop spans 16 amino acids. In nucleotides, the CDR3 is TGTGCCAGCAGCGAACGGGACGGCGAGCAAGCTGTTACGCAGTATTTT. Encoded protein: CASSERDGEQAVTQYF.

The rearrangement uses TRBV11-2 and TRBJ2-7; D remains unclear. Germline lookup yields CDR1 SGHAT and CDR2 FQNNGV. Trimming took 8 bases from V and 1 from J, leaving 12 bases between them. The CDR3 totals 13 residues. Written as DNA, the CDR3 is TGTGCCAGCGGAATCCAGCGATCCTACGAGCAGTACTTC. Its protein is CASGIQRSYEQYF.

V is TRBV20-1 and J is TRBJ2-1; 7 positions match TRBD1. The CDR3 totals 15 residues. Trimming cost V 1 base and J 5 bases; bases outside gene matches: 8. Germline-derived CDR1 and CDR2 are DFQATT and SNEGSKA (reference sequence). The CDR3 DNA follows: TGCAGTGCTAGAGTGTTTGACAGGGCCCACAATGAGCAGTTCTTC. Amino acids: CSARVFDRAHNEQFF.

CDR3 bases: TGCGCCAGCAGCTTAAGACCGACAGGGGGCTATAGGAACACTGAAGCTTTCTTT. Encoded protein: CASSLRPTGGYRNTEAFF. V and J are TRBV5-1 and TRBJ1-1; 10 nucleotides line up with TRBD1. The CDR3 covers 18 residues. The V segment lost 2 bases and the J segment 1 base; nucleotides outside the gene matches: 11. The germline V gene has CDR1 SGHRS and CDR2 YFSETQ. Using reference TRBV5-1 and TRBJ1-1 for the parts outside the CDR3, the full variable domain is KAGVTQTPRYLIKTRGQQVTLSCSPISGHRSVSWYQQTPGQGLQFLFEYFSETQRNKGNFPGRFSGRQFSNSRSEMNVSTLELGDSALYLCASSLRPTGGYRNTEAFFGQGTRLTVV.

This chain uses TRBV29-1 with TRBJ1-1, with no clear D. V lost 5 bases and J 3 bases, leaving 13 bases between the germline ends. This CDR3 is built from 13 residues. Germline CDR1 is SQVTM and CDR2 is ANQGSEA. The CDR3 reads CSVMRDIDTEAFF. Here the CDR3 DNA reads TGCAGCGTTATGCGGGATATAGACACTGAAGCTTTCTTT.

The rearrangement links TRBV4-3 to TRBJ2-3; no clear D. In germline, CDR1 is LGHNA, CDR2 YSLEER. The CDR3 covers 14 residues. V was pared by 6 bases and J by 2 bases, with 12 bases between. CDR3 in amino acids: CASSPSIYTDTQYF. CDR3 DNA sequence: TGCGCCAGCAGTCCATCTATATACACAGATACGCAGTATTTT.

The rearrangement joins TRBV2 to TRBJ2-7, with 8 bases that match TRBD2. This CDR3 has 18 amino acids. Germline CDR1 SNHLY, CDR2 FYNNEI. V trimming: 4 bases; J trimming: 2 bases; junction bases outside the gene matches: 16. The CDR3 bases are TGTGCCAGCAGTGGGCCCGAAGGGCCTAGCGGGCCCACCTACGAGCAGTACTTC. Translating it yields CASSGPEGPSGPTYEQYF.

The rearrangement links TRBV4-1 to TRBJ2-3; D possibly uses TRBD1 or TRBD2 (5 bases each). In germline, CDR1 is MGHRA, CDR2 YSYEKL. V was trimmed by 4 bases and J by 0 bases, leaving 8 bases between them. This CDR3 is 14 amino acids long. The CDR3 sequence: CASSLGPSTDTQYF. The CDR3 nucleotides read TGCGCCAGCAGCCTGGGACCAAGCACAGATACGCAGTATTTT.

The sample holds a few counts of this clonotype. The chain combines TRBV5-6 with TRBJ1-1, with D hard to call. This CDR3 region has 12 residues. Germline V gene lookup returns CDR1 SGHDT and CDR2 YYEEEE. V was cut by 2 bases and J by 4 bases, with 6 bases left in between. CDR3 DNA: TGTGCCAGCAGCTTAGGTCTCACTGAAGCTTTCTTT. Its protein is CASSLGLTEAFF.

The CDR3: CASSLSTNTEAFF. DNA for the CDR3: TGTGCCAGCAGTTTAAGCACGAACACTGAAGCTTTCTTT. The chain couples TRBV28 to TRBJ1-1; D is uncertain. The CDR3 spans 13 residues. The V gene's germline CDR1 is MDHEN and CDR2 SYDVKM. The V gene lost 2 bases and the J gene lost 1 base, with 5 bases spanning the gap.

This clonotype appeared once. The gene calls are TRBV12-3 or TRBV12-4 and TRBJ1-2, with TRBD1 identical over 9 bases. With 5 bases clipped from V and 4 bases from J, the junction kept 5 bases outside the gene matches. The length of the CDR3 is 14 residues. DNA of the CDR3: TGTGCCAGCAGTCGGGACAGGGTGCTCTATGGCTACACCTTC. Residues: CASSRDRVLYGYTF.

V and J are TRBV2 and TRBJ2-7; no firm D call. V lost 4 bases and J 4 bases, leaving 5 bases between the germline ends. From germline, CDR1 is SNHLY and CDR2 FYNNEI. This CDR3 comprises 11 residues. The CDR3 sequence is CASSAGYEQYF. The CDR3 DNA reads TGTGCCAGCAGTGCGGGTTACGAGCAGTACTTC.

This chain joins TRBV30 and TRBJ2-1; 7 nucleotides match TRBD2. CDR3 length: 16 residues. Trimming removed 1 base from V and 2 bases from J; junction bases left unmatched: 8. The germline V gene has CDR1 GTSNPN and CDR2 SVGIG (reference sequence). The CDR3 sequence is CAWSERGRPPYNEQFF. CDR3 nucleotides: TGTGCCTGGAGTGAGCGGGGTCGTCCCCCCTACAATGAGCAGTTCTTC.

The chain carries TRBV28 and TRBJ2-3; 7 positions agree with TRBD2. After removal of 5 bases from V and 1 base from J, the junction contained 9 bases not matched to a gene. The CDR3 sequence is 16 residues long. From germline, CDR1 is MDHEN and CDR2 SYDVKM. For the CDR3, the DNA is TGTGCCAGCAGTCCCACCTTGGGGGGGGGCACAGATACGCAGTATTTT. Translating it yields CASSPTLGGGTDTQYF.

J is TRBJ1-4 and V is TRBV25-1; 7 bases are a match to TRBD1. J lost 5 bases, V lost 10 bases, and 13 bases had no gene match. The CDR3 totals 15 residues. The germline V gene encodes CDR1 MGHDK and CDR2 SYGVNS. Here the CDR3 DNA reads TGTGCCACAGCTCGACGGACAGGTGTGAATGAAAAACTGTTTTTT. It specifies CATARRTGVNEKLFF.

This clonotype was counted only a few times. The rearrangement joins TRBV13 to TRBJ1-6; D not certain. V lost 2 bases, J lost 6 bases, and 2 bases lay in between. CDR1 is PRHDT and CDR2 is FYEKMQ in the germline V gene (reference sequence). This CDR3 is built from 12 residues. The CDR3 DNA is TGTGCCAGCAGCTTAACTAATTCACCCCTCCACTTT. This encodes CASSLTNSPLHF.

The rearrangement joins TRBV20-1 to TRBJ2-5; 10 nucleotides align to TRBD2. Looked up from germline, CDR1 is DFQATT and CDR2 is SNEGSKA (reference sequence). This CDR3 contains 17 residues. V dropped 0 bases and J dropped 0; count of bases not matched to a gene: 7. The CDR3 protein is CSARDTSGMVYQETQYF. In nucleotides, the CDR3 is TGCAGTGCTAGAGATACTAGCGGGATGGTGTACCAAGAGACCCAGTACTTC.

The chain uses TRBV7-3 and TRBJ2-2, with 9 bases identical to TRBD2. CDR1 is SGHTA and CDR2 is FQGTGA in the germline V gene. The CDR3 length is 14 residues. The ends lost 5 bases at V and 5 bases at J; junction bases unmatched: 3. The CDR3 DNA reads TGTGCCAGCAGCCCGGCGGGGGGGACCGGGGAGCTGTTTTTT. This gives the protein CASSPAGGTGELFF.

The chain recombines TRBV7-6 with TRBJ1-1; D is unresolved. Germline V gene lookup returns CDR1 SGHVS and CDR2 FNYEAQ. This CDR3 region has 13 residues. V was pared by 2 bases and J by 3 bases, with 7 bases between. This CDR3 reads CASSLSFYTEAFF. The CDR3 DNA is TGTGCCAGCAGCTTATCGTTTTACACTGAAGCTTTCTTT.

The J gene is TRBJ1-6, the V gene TRBV7-9, with D possibly TRBD1 on 5 matching bases. CDR3 length equals 16 residues. CDR1 is SEHNR, CDR2 FQNEAQ, per germline (reference sequence). V lost 5 bases and J 1 base, leaving 12 bases between the germline ends. In DNA form, the CDR3 reads TGTGCCAGCAGCCACTCAGGGCGTTCCTATAATTCACCCCTCCACTTT. Its translation is CASSHSGRSYNSPLHF.

The V call is TRBV6-5, the J call TRBJ1-1, with D possibly being TRBD1 (6 bases). This CDR3 contains 13 residues. Germline-derived CDR1 and CDR2 are MNHEY and SVGAGI. Trimming pared 7 bases from V and 0 bases from J, leaving 9 bases between. CDR3 nucleotide sequence: TGTGCCAGCACAGGGACAATGAACACTGAAGCTTTCTTT. Its protein product is CASTGTMNTEAFF.

This clonotype was found once. This chain uses TRBV18 with TRBJ2-3; TRBD2 aligns across 11 bases. The V and J ends lost 3 bases and 4 bases, in that order; junction bases with no gene match: 3. Germline lookup yields CDR1 KGHSH and CDR2 LQKENI. The CDR3 consists of 15 residues. The CDR3, as DNA: TGTGCCAGCTCACCGACTAGCGGGGATCCAGATACGCAGTATTTT. As protein: CASSPTSGDPDTQYF. Full variable domain (rest looked up from reference TRBV18 and TRBJ2-3): NAGVMQNPRHLVRRRGQEARLRCSPMKGHSHVYWYRQLPEEGLKFMVYLQKENIIDESGMPKERFSAEFPKEGPSILRIQQVVRGDSAAYFCASSPTSGDPDTQYFGPGTRLTVL.

The V call is TRBV7-9, the J call TRBJ2-7; TRBD1 or TRBD2 may be the D gene (6 bases each). Germline lookup yields CDR1 SEHNR and CDR2 FQNEAQ (reference sequence). Trimming cost V 0 bases and J 0 bases, with 12 bases left between them. The CDR3 sequence is 16 residues long. The CDR3: CASSLASRGPSYEQYF. As DNA, the CDR3 is TGTGCCAGCAGCTTAGCGAGCCGGGGGCCCTCCTACGAGCAGTACTTC.

This clonotype was counted a single time. This sequence joins TRBV6-2 or TRBV6-3 and TRBJ1-2, with 12 bases identical to TRBD1. Germline V gene data show CDR1 as MNHEY and CDR2 as SVGEGT. Trimming cost V 8 bases and J 5 bases; bases outside gene matches: 6. The CDR3 sequence is 14 residues long. CDR3 DNA sequence: TGTGCCAGCGCCTCGGGACAGGGGGCATATGGCTACACCTTC. This encodes CASASGQGAYGYTF.

The V and J genes are TRBV3-1 and TRBJ2-5, with D perhaps given as TRBD1 or TRBD2 (5 bases each). CDR1 and CDR2 from the germline V gene are LGHDT and YNNKEL (reference sequence). The CDR3 runs to 15 residues. V lost 3 bases and J 5 bases, leaving 16 bases between the germline ends. The DNA for the CDR3 is TGTGCCAGCAGCCAGGGACGCGACGGTCGGGAGACCCAGTACTTC. Translated: CASSQGRDGRETQYF.